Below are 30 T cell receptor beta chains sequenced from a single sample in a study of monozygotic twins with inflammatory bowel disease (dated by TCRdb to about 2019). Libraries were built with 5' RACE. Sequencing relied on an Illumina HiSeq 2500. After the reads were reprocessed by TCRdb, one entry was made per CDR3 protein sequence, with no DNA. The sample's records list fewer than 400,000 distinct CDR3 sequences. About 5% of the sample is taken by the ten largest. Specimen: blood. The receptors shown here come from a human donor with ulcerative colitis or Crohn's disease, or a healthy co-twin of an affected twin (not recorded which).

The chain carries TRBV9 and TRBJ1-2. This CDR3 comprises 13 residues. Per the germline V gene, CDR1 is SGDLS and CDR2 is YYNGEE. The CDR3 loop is CASSVVSNRGYTF.

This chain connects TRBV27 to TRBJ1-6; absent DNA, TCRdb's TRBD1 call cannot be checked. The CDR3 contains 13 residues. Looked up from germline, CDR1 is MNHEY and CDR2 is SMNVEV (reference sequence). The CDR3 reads CAGGTGNNSPLHF.

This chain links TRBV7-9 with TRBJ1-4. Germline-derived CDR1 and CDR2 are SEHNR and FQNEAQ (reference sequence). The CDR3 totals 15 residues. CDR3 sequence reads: CASSLGGVTNEKLFF.

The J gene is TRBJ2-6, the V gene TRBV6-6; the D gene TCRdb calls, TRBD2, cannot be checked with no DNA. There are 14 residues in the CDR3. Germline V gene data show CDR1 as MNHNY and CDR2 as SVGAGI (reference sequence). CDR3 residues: CASGRITGANVLTF.

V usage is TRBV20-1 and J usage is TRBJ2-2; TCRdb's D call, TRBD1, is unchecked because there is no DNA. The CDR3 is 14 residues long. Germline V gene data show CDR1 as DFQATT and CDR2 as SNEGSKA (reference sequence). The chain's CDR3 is CSARIGGNTGELFF.

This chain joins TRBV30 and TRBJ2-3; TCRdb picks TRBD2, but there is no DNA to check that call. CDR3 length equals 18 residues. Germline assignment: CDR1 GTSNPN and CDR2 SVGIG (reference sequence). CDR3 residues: CAWTAKAGGRSGSDTQYF.

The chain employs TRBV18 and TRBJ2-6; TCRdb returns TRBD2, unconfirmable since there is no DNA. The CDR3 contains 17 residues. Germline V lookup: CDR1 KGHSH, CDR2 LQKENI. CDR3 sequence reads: CASSPTNGPSGANILTF. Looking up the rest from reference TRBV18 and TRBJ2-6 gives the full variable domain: NAGVMQNPRHLVRRRGQEARLRCSPMKGHSHVYWYRQLPEEGLKFMVYLQKENIIDESGMPKERFSAEFPKEGPSILRIQQVVRGDSAAYFCASSPTNGPSGANILTFGAGSRLTVL.

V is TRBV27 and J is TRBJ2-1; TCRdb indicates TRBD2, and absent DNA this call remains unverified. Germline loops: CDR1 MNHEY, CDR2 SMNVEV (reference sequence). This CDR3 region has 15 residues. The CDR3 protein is CASSSLLAGLDEQFF.

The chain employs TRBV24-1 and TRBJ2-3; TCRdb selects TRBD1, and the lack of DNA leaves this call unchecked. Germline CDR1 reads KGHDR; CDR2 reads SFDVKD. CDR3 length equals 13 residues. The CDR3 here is CATTDRNTDTQYF.

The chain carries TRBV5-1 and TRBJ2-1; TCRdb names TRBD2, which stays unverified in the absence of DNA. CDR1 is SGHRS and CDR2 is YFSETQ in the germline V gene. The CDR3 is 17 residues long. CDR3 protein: CASSYELGPSSYNEQFF.

The CDR3 here is CASSQGLGLSYNSPLHF. This chain joins TRBV4-3 and TRBJ1-6. CDR1 LGHNA and CDR2 YSLEER come from the germline V gene. CDR3 size: 17 residues.

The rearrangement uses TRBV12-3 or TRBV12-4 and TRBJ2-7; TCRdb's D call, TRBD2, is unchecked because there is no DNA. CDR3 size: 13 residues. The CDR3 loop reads CASSQQLAGDIDF.

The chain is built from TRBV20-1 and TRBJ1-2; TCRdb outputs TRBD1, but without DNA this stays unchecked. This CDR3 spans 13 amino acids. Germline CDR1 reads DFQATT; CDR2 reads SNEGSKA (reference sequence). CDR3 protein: CSAPQGSNYGYTF.

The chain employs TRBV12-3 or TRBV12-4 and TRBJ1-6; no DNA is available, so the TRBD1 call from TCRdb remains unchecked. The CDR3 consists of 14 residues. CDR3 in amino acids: CASARTGDNSPLHF.

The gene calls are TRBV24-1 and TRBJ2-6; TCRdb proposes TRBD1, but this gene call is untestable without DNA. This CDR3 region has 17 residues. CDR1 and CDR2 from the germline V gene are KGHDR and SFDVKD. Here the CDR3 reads CATASGTDSSGANVLTF.

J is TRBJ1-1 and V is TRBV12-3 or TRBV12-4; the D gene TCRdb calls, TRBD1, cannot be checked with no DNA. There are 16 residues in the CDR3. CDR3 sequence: CASSFRGRTRNTEAFF.

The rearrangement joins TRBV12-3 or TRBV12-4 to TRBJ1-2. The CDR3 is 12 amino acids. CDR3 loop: CASSGANYGYTF.

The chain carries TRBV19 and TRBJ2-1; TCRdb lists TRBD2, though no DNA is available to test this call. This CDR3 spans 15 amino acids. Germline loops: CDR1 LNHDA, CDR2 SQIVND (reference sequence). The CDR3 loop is CASRKTSGGAREQFF.

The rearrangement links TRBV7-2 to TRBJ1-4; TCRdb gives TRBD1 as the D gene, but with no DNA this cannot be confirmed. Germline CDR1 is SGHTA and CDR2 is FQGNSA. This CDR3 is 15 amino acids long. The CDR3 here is CASSNGDSLNEKLFF.

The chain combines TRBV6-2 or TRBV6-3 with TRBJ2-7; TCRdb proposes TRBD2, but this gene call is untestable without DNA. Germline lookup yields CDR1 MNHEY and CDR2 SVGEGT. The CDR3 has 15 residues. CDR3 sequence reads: CASRTTSGGPYEQYF.

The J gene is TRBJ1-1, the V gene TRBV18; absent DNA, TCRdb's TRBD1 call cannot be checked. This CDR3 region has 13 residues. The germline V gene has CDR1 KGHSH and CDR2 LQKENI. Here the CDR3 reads CASSPQGFNEAFF.

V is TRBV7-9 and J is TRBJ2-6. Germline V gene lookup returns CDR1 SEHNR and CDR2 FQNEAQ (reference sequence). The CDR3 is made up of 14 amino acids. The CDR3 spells CASSLDTRANVLTF.

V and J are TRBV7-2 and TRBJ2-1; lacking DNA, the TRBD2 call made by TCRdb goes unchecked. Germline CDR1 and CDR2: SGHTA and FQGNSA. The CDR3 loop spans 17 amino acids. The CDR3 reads CASSLRQRTRGIHEQFF.

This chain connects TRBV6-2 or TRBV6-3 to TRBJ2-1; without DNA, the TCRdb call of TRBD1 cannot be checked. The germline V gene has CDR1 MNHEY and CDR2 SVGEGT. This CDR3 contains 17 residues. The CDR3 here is CASSLIRPDRANNEQFF.

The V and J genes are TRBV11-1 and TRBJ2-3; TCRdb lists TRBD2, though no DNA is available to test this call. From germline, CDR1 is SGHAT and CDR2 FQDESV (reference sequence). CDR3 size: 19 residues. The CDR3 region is CASSLASVLAGWNTDTQYF.

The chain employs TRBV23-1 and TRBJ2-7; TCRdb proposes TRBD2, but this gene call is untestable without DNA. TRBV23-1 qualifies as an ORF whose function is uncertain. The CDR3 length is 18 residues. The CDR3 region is CASSQSSLEGRVTYEQYF.

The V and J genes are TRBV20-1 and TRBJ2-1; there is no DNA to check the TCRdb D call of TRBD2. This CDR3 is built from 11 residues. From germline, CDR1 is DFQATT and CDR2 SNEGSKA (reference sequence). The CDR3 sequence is CSAPREYEQFF.

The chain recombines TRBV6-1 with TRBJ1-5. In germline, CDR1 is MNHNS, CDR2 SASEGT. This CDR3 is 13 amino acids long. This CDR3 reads CASSEVSHQPQHF.

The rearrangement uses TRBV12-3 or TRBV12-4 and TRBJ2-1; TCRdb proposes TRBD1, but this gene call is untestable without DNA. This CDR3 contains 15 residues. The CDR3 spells CASSRGQVLLDEQFF.

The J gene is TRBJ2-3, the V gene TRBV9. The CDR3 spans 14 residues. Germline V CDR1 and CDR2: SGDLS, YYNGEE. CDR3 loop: CASSPVANTDTQYF.